This paragraph covers one T cell receptor beta chain sequence. The data belong to a study of early T cells in non-severe SARS-CoV-2 infection. TCRdb re-called the 5' RACE reads through MiXCR, storing one row per CDR3 protein. The sample lists tens of thousands of distinct CDR3 sequences, 14% occurring once. The specimen sequenced was whole blood. This receptor was obtained from an adult who was a healthcare worker with PCR-confirmed SARS-CoV-2 infection or an uninfected control (not recorded which).

The CDR3 here is CASSVTGGVTDTQYF. CDR3 coding DNA: TGTGCCAGCAGCGTCACAGGGGGCGTCACAGATACGCAGTATTTT. The V and J genes are TRBV9 and TRBJ2-3, with TRBD1 matching over 9 bases. With 2 bases clipped from V and 2 bases from J, the junction kept 3 bases outside the gene matches. The CDR3 extends over 15 amino acids. The V gene's germline CDR1 is SGDLS and CDR2 YYNGEE.